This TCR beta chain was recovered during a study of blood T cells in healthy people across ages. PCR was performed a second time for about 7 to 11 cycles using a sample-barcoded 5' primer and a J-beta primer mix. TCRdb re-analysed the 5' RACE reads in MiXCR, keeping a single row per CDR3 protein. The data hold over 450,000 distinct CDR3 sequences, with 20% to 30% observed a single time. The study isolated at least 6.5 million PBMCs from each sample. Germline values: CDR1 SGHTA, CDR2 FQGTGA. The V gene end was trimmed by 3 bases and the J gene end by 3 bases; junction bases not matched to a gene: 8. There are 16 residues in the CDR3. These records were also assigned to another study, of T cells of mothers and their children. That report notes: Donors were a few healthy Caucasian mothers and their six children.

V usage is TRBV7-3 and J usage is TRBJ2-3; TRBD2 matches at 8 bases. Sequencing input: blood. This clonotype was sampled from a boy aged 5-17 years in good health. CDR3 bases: TGTGCCAGCAGCTTGGCCGGCGGGGGGCTAACAGATACGCAGTATTTT. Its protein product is CASSLAGGGLTDTQYF.